The 24 T cell receptor beta chains below all came from one sample that was sequenced in a study of post-analysis software for immune sequencing data. Study-level results: A few TRBV segments were significantly more frequent in patients than in controls. TRBV5-6, TRBV5-1 and TRBV20-1 were among these segments.

Each TCR beta cDNA library carried unique molecular identifiers. TCRdb itself ran the PCR reads through MiXCR, one entry per CDR3 protein. The sample holds roughly 800,000 distinct CDR3 sequences; around 46% are singletons and the top ten take roughly 4.9%. Their antigens remain unidentified. Input material: blood. These receptor sequences come from a girl aged 5-17 years with multiple sclerosis.

This clonotype was seen only a few times. The chain has TRBV29-1 and TRBJ1-2; 11 bases match TRBD1. The germline V gene encodes CDR1 SQVTM and CDR2 ANQGSEA. The CDR3 contains 14 residues. V trimming: 7 bases; J trimming: 7 bases; junction bases outside the gene matches: 11. The CDR3 DNA is TGCAGCGCCGGACAGGGGGCTTTTCTGAGTGGCTACACCTTC. Protein: CSAGQGAFLSGYTF.

The gene calls are TRBV27 and TRBJ1-5, with a possible D match to TRBD1 (5 bases). V lost 1 base and J 1 base, leaving 8 bases between the germline ends. This CDR3 spans 15 amino acids. Germline-derived CDR1 and CDR2 are MNHEY and SMNVEV (reference sequence). CDR3 sequence (DNA): TGTGCCAGCAGTTTATTCCCAGGGAGCAATCAGCCCCAGCATTTT. This gives the protein CASSLFPGSNQPQHF.

This clonotype showed up just a few times. J is TRBJ2-1 and V is TRBV29-1; TRBD2 agrees at 7 bases. The CDR3 covers 13 residues. V was clipped by 7 bases and J by 5 bases; unmatched bases: 8. Per germline, CDR1 SQVTM and CDR2 ANQGSEA. CDR3 in amino acids: CSGMTSSNNEQFF. The CDR3 region has the DNA TGCAGCGGGATGACTAGCAGCAACAATGAGCAGTTCTTC.

This clonotype was detected ten times or more. The rearrangement links TRBV5-1 to TRBJ1-1; a weak D match, TRBD1 (6 bases). The V gene's germline CDR1 is SGHRS and CDR2 YFSETQ. Trimming stripped 2 bases from V and 2 bases from J, with 10 bases between. This CDR3 comprises 14 residues. CDR3 nucleotides: TGCGCCAGCAGCTTACAGGGTCCTAACACTGAAGCTTTCTTT. Its translation: CASSLQGPNTEAFF.

The chain couples TRBV20-1 to TRBJ2-5; D tentatively reads TRBD1 or TRBD2 (5 bases each). Trimming took 6 bases from V and 3 from J, leaving 17 bases between them. This CDR3 is built from 14 residues. CDR1 is DFQATT and CDR2 is SNEGSKA in the germline V gene (reference sequence). CDR3 nucleotide sequence: TGCAGTGCCTTGGACATCCCCGGGAAAGAGACCCAGTACTTC. Its protein is CSALDIPGKETQYF.

V is TRBV12-3 or TRBV12-4 and J is TRBJ2-7; D possibly corresponds to TRBD2 (5 bases). The end of the DNA is better explained by TRBJ2-5, so the J call may be wrong. The length of the CDR3 is 19 residues. The CDR3 coding sequence is TGTGCCAGCAGTTTAGCGCTGGCTAGCCGGACGACCTTCCCGGAGACCCAGTACTTC. Protein product: CASSLALASRTTFPETQYF.

This clonotype was counted between two and nine times. The chain joins TRBV7-9 to TRBJ1-1, with a weak D call TRBD1 (6 bases). V lost 1 base, J lost 7 bases, and 13 bases lay in between. There are 14 residues in the CDR3. CDR1 is SEHNR, CDR2 FQNEAQ, per germline (reference sequence). The CDR3 region has the DNA TGTGCCAGCAGCTTAGTCGGGACAATCCATGAAGCTTTCTTT. Its translation: CASSLVGTIHEAFF.

The chain uses TRBV7-9 and TRBJ2-1; 10 bases map to TRBD2. V shed 4 bases, J shed 2 bases, and the junction held 8 bases outside the gene matches. This CDR3 spans 17 amino acids. Germline V CDR1 and CDR2: SEHNR, FQNEAQ (reference sequence). The CDR3 is CASSSGLAEGTYNEQFF. CDR3 nucleotides: TGTGCCAGCAGCTCAGGACTAGCGGAGGGGACCTACAATGAGCAGTTCTTC.

This clonotype was seen a single time. J is TRBJ1-1 and V is TRBV6-1; a possible D gene is TRBD1 (6 bases). The CDR3 spans 14 residues. Deletions cut 4 bases from V and 8 bases from J, with 17 bases between. Germline V CDR1 and CDR2: MNHNS, SASEGT. CDR3 in amino acids: CASSGTRGVREAFF. Written as DNA, the CDR3 is TGTGCCAGCAGTGGTACCAGGGGCGTTCGGGAAGCTTTCTTT.

Points on this clonotype: The junction shows a germline mismatch at one end, possibly a read error. This sequence joins TRBV5-1 and TRBJ2-5, with D perhaps TRBD1 (6 bases). This CDR3 is built from 16 residues. The germline gives CDR1 SGHRS, CDR2 YFSETQ. CDR3 in DNA: TGCGCCGGCAGCTGGGGGAAGGGGGTCACTGGGGAGACCCAGTACTTC. Translated, it gives CAGSWGKGVTGETQYF. Looking up the rest from reference TRBV5-1 and TRBJ2-5 gives the full variable domain: KAGVTQTPRYLIKTRGQQVTLSCSPISGHRSVSWYQQTPGQGLQFLFEYFSETQRNKGNFPGRFSGRQFSNSRSEMNVSTLELGDSALYLCAGSWGKGVTGETQYFGPGTRLLVL.

The chain has TRBV27 and TRBJ2-1; 10 bases match TRBD2. Germline V lookup: CDR1 MNHEY, CDR2 SMNVEV (reference sequence). V dropped 8 bases and J dropped 0; count of bases not matched to a gene: 10. CDR3 length: 17 amino acids. CDR3 coding DNA: TGTGCCAGCCAGGGGCTAGCGGGAGTCAGCTCCTACAATGAGCAGTTCTTC. Amino acids: CASQGLAGVSSYNEQFF.

This clonotype was picked up a small number of times. The chain combines TRBV11-3 with TRBJ2-1; 8 positions match TRBD2. The V gene's germline CDR1 is SGHNT and CDR2 YENEEA. Unmatched junction bases numbered 18, after V lost 5 bases and J lost 6 bases. The CDR3 sequence is 18 residues long. CDR3 DNA: TGTGCCAGCAGCCCGGGGGGATTCGGGACTAGATTTTCCAATGAGCAGTTCTTC. It encodes CASSPGGFGTRFSNEQFF. Filled out from reference TRBV11-3 and TRBJ2-1, the complete variable domain reads EAGVVQSPRYKIIEKKQPVAFWCNPISGHNTLYWYLQNLGQGPELLIRYENEEAVDDSQLPKDRFSAERLKGVDSTLKIQPAELGDSAVYLCASSPGGFGTRFSNEQFFGPGTRLTVL.

This rearrangement joins TRBV24-1 to TRBJ2-1, with D possibly being TRBD2 (7 bases). The germline V and J ends were trimmed by 2 bases and 8 bases, with 12 bases remaining between them. Germline V gene data show CDR1 as KGHDR and CDR2 as SFDVKD. CDR3 size: 14 residues. CDR3 coding DNA: TGTGCCACCAGTGATTCCAGGGGAGGGTATGAGCAGTTCTTC. Translating it yields CATSDSRGGYEQFF.

Details on this clonotype: An end of the junction differs from the germline gene, which may be a read error. The chain has TRBV12-3 or TRBV12-4 and TRBJ2-7; tentatively, D is TRBD2 (5 bases). The CDR3 contains 15 residues. The CDR3 sequence: CASRLAWGETREQYF. CDR3 coding DNA: TGTGCCAGCAGATTAGCGTGGGGAGAGACTCGAGAGCAGTACTTC.

The chain recombines TRBV20-1 with TRBJ2-7, with D perhaps given as TRBD1 or TRBD2 (6 bases each). The J call may be in error: the DNA end matches TRBJ2-5 better. The CDR3 sequence is 12 residues long. Germline CDR1 and CDR2: DFQATT and SNEGSKA (reference sequence). CDR3 protein: CSARWGAETQYF. In DNA, the CDR3 is TGCAGTGCTAGGTGGGGGGCGGAGACCCAGTACTTC.

The chain joins TRBV29-1 to TRBJ2-1, with 8 bases fitting TRBD2. Germline V CDR1 and CDR2: SQVTM, ANQGSEA. There are 17 residues in the CDR3. J gave up 7 bases and V 8 bases, and 22 bases lay outside the gene matches. The CDR3 DNA follows: TGCAGCCCACGAGGTGGGGCGGGAGGCGAGGACTGGAATGAGCAGTTCTTC. It encodes CSPRGGAGGEDWNEQFF.

This clonotype has a handful of counts. This chain joins TRBV24-1 and TRBJ1-4; a possible D gene is TRBD1 (5 bases). V gave up 4 bases and J gave up 8 bases, with 10 bases separating them. Germline CDR1 KGHDR, CDR2 SFDVKD. CDR3 length: 13 amino acids. Here the CDR3 DNA reads TGTGCCACCAGTGAGGAGGGGAACGAAAAACTGTTTTTT. Translating it yields CATSEEGNEKLFF.

This clonotype has more than one count but fewer than ten. The chain recombines TRBV15 with TRBJ2-7; D gene ambiguous. The V end lost 0 bases, the J end lost 3 bases, and 9 bases lay between the germline ends. Germline V gene lookup returns CDR1 LNHNV and CDR2 YYDKDF (reference sequence). This CDR3 comprises 14 residues. CDR3 amino acids: CATSRETQNYEQYF. CDR3 coding DNA: TGTGCCACCAGCAGAGAAACCCAGAACTACGAGCAGTACTTC.

This clonotype occurred a few times. The gene calls are TRBV7-9 and TRBJ1-2; D gene unclear. CDR1 is SEHNR and CDR2 is FQNEAQ in the germline V gene (reference sequence). This CDR3 region has 15 residues. Trimming stripped 5 bases from V and 8 bases from J, with 21 bases between. The CDR3 sequence is CASSPGLGPEGGYTF. The CDR3 DNA follows: TGTGCCAGCAGCCCGGGCTTGGGCCCCGAGGGCGGCTACACCTTC.

This clonotype showed up just a few times. V gene TRBV25-1 combines with J gene TRBJ2-3, with 11 positions matching TRBD2. J gave up 6 bases and V 2 bases, and 7 bases lay outside the gene matches. This CDR3 spans 16 amino acids. Germline values: CDR1 MGHDK, CDR2 SYGVNS. CDR3 region: CASSEGTSGSSDTQYF. CDR3 DNA sequence: TGTGCCAGCAGTGAAGGAACTAGCGGGAGTTCGGATACGCAGTATTTT.

The chain links TRBV12-3 or TRBV12-4 to TRBJ1-6, with 8 bases lining up with TRBD1. CDR3 length: 17 amino acids. V was pared by 6 bases and J by 4 bases, with 11 bases of the junction left unmatched. Here the CDR3 reads CASRGTTGEDYNSPLHF. DNA of the CDR3: TGTGCCAGCAGGGGAACGACAGGGGAGGATTATAATTCACCCCTCCACTTT.

The rearrangement joins TRBV12-3 or TRBV12-4 to TRBJ1-1; no firm D call. The CDR3 covers 12 residues. Trimming took off 4 bases at V and 8 bases at J, with 11 bases between the two ends. The CDR3 DNA sequence: TGTGCCAGCAGTTCTCTCACGGCGGAAGCTTTCTTT. Translated, it gives CASSSLTAEAFF.

The rearrangement joins TRBV6-5 to TRBJ1-5; TRBD1 is a possible D gene (6 bases). Trimming pared 6 bases from V and 6 bases from J, leaving 12 bases between. The CDR3 consists of 13 residues. Germline assignment: CDR1 MNHEY and CDR2 SVGAGI. The CDR3 bases are TGTGCCAGCAGCGAGGGGGAAATTCAGCCCCAGCATTTT. It yields the protein CASSEGEIQPQHF.

This clonotype was seen a handful of times. V gene TRBV29-1 combines with J gene TRBJ2-7; a possible D gene is TRBD2 (6 bases). V was pared by 4 bases and J by 0 bases, with 16 bases between. The CDR3 is made up of 15 amino acids. Germline assignment: CDR1 SQVTM and CDR2 ANQGSEA. CDR3 loop: CSVAPGLASSYEQYF. The CDR3 DNA follows: TGCAGCGTTGCCCCGGGGCTAGCGAGCTCCTACGAGCAGTACTTC.